A single sample is the source of the 19 T cell receptor beta chains below, sequenced in a study of sequential checkpoint blockade in melanoma. Sequencing used immunoSEQ multiplex PCR; TCRdb keeps in-frame clones, though not all of them. The sample includes roughly 16,000 clones, more than 65% of them seen just once. As for treatment: randomized to nivolumab then ipilimumab (arm A) or the reverse (arm B). The material sequenced was CD8+ T cells sorted from blood (inferred from file names), taken from a patient given nivolumab and ipilimumab in sequence. Every receptor here comes from a human donor with melanoma.

This chain uses TRBV4-1 with TRBJ2-5; 7 nucleotides align to TRBD1. The ends lost 1 base at V and 5 bases at J; junction bases unmatched: 10. This CDR3 is 16 amino acids long. The germline gives CDR1 MGHRA, CDR2 YSYEKL. In DNA form, the CDR3 reads TGCGCCAGCAGCCAAGGGTGGACAGGAGTCGCGGAGACCCAGTACTTC. It specifies CASSQGWTGVAETQYF.

The V gene is TRBV5-1, the J gene TRBJ1-2; possible D gene TRBD1, 6 bases. Germline values: CDR1 SGHRS, CDR2 YFSETQ. Trimming removed 2 bases at V and 8 bases at J, with 16 bases between. This CDR3 is 14 amino acids long. CDR3 amino acids: CASSFETGSLGYTF. The CDR3 nucleotides read TGCGCCAGCAGCTTCGAGACAGGATCTTTAGGCTACACCTTC.

The rearrangement links TRBV4-3 to TRBJ2-1; D is perhaps TRBD1 (6 bases). V dropped 3 bases and J dropped 7 bases, with 10 bases sitting between them. The CDR3 length is 13 residues. Germline CDR1 is LGHNA and CDR2 is YSLEER. The CDR3 DNA follows: TGCGCCAGCAGCCATTTTACAGGGAATGAGCAGTTCTTC. Translating gives CASSHFTGNEQFF.

This clone has at least ten counts. This rearrangement joins TRBV7-8 to TRBJ2-7; weak D call: TRBD1 (6 bases). The CDR3 covers 17 residues. Germline V lookup: CDR1 SGHVS, CDR2 FQNEAQ. Trimming cost V 5 bases and J 5 bases, with 25 bases left between them. The CDR3 nucleotides are TGTGCCAGCAGCCCCGCACCCCCGGGACACGAGGACCACGAGCAGTACTTC. Translation gives CASSPAPPGHEDHEQYF.

The chain recombines TRBV13 with TRBJ1-6; D unresolved. Germline CDR1 and CDR2: PRHDT and FYEKMQ (reference sequence). This CDR3 is 16 amino acids long. The V end was cut by 2 bases, the J end by 6 bases, with 14 bases between. CDR3 nucleotide sequence: TGTGCCAGCAGCTTATCCCCCCAGGCTGCTAATTCACCCCTCCACTTT. This translates into CASSLSPQAANSPLHF.

CDR3 residues: CASSDAGYGYTF. CDR3 nucleotides: TGTGCCAGCAGTGACGCAGGGTATGGCTACACCTTC. The chain uses TRBV6-1 and TRBJ1-2, with D tentatively TRBD1 (5 bases). Germline-derived CDR1 and CDR2 are MNHNS and SASEGT. The CDR3 spans 12 residues. Trimming took off 3 bases at V and 5 bases at J, with 7 bases between the two ends.

As DNA, the CDR3 is TGTGCCAGCACACCCACGGGGGGGCTCTACGAGCAGTACTTC. Translating gives CASTPTGGLYEQYF. The chain links TRBV11-2 to TRBJ2-7; 8 bases fit TRBD2. The CDR3 sequence is 14 residues long. Germline CDR1 is SGHAT and CDR2 is FQNNGV. V shed 7 bases, J shed 3 bases, and the junction held 8 bases outside the gene matches.

This clone was counted a few times. CDR3 coding DNA: TGTGCCAGCAGCCCTAAGACAGGGAACTACGAGCAGTACTTC. Amino acid sequence: CASSPKTGNYEQYF. The rearrangement links TRBV7-9 to TRBJ2-7; TRBD1 matches 7 bases. Germline V gene lookup returns CDR1 SEHNR and CDR2 FQNEAQ (reference sequence). The ends lost 5 bases at V and 3 bases at J; junction bases unmatched: 7. The CDR3 runs 14 residues.

V and J are TRBV27 and TRBJ2-3; 15 positions agree with TRBD2. Losses at the gene ends were 8 bases for V and 4 bases for J; bases not matched to a gene: 10. CDR3 length: 17 residues. Germline-derived CDR1 and CDR2 are MNHEY and SMNVEV (reference sequence). The CDR3 region has the DNA TGTGCCAGCCAGGTCGGGACTAGCGGGGGGAGGGCAGATACGCAGTATTTT. Translating it yields CASQVGTSGGRADTQYF.

This clone has a handful of counts. The V and J genes are TRBV19 and TRBJ2-1; the match to TRBD1 covers 9 bases. V lost 3 bases to trimming and J lost 6 bases; unmatched junction nucleotides: 6. The length of the CDR3 is 15 residues. Germline V gives CDR1 LNHDA, CDR2 SQIVND (reference sequence). The chain's CDR3 is CASSMGTGGFNEQFF. In nucleotides, the CDR3 is TGTGCCAGTAGTATGGGTACAGGGGGCTTCAATGAGCAGTTCTTC.

This chain links TRBV7-9 with TRBJ2-3, with 10 bases fitting TRBD2. The germline V gene encodes CDR1 SEHNR and CDR2 FQNEAQ (reference sequence). CDR3 size: 16 residues. Trimming removed 5 bases from V and 4 bases from J; junction bases left unmatched: 9. The CDR3, as DNA: TGTGCCAGCAGCCCCCCGAGCGGGGGGGCCCCAGATACGCAGTATTTT. Translating gives CASSPPSGGAPDTQYF.

This clone was seen a few times. V is TRBV7-9 and J is TRBJ1-6; 9 nucleotides agree with TRBD1. Germline CDR1 reads SEHNR; CDR2 reads FQNEAQ (reference sequence). V was clipped by 2 bases and J by 6 bases; unmatched bases: 2. The CDR3 contains 15 residues. CDR3 DNA sequence: TGTGCCAGCAGCTTAAAGGACAGGGGTAATTCACCCCTCCACTTT. Translating gives CASSLKDRGNSPLHF.

This chain connects TRBV27 to TRBJ2-7, with 7 bases matching TRBD2. V shed 5 bases, J shed 3 bases, and the junction held 7 bases outside the gene matches. This CDR3 has 14 amino acids. CDR1 MNHEY and CDR2 SMNVEV come from the germline V gene (reference sequence). CDR3 in amino acids: CASSHGGTGYEQYF. Written as DNA, the CDR3 is TGTGCCAGCAGTCACGGGGGGACGGGCTACGAGCAGTACTTC.

The table lists this clone with a few counts. The chain employs TRBV5-4 and TRBJ2-3, with 12 bases matching TRBD2. The CDR3 sequence is 15 residues long. V shed 4 bases, J shed 5 bases, and the junction held 5 bases outside the gene matches. CDR1 and CDR2 (germline): SGHNT, YYREEE (reference sequence). CDR3 DNA: TGTGCCAGCAGCCAAGGACTAGCGGGGCTAGATACGCAGTATTTT. The encoded protein is CASSQGLAGLDTQYF.

This sequence joins TRBV4-3 and TRBJ1-2, with 9 bases identical to TRBD1. The CDR3 runs to 14 residues. V dropped 4 bases and J dropped 6; count of bases not matched to a gene: 6. The germline V gene has CDR1 LGHNA and CDR2 YSLEER. The CDR3 region has the DNA TGCGCCAGCAGCCCCCGGACAGGGGCGGATGGCTACACCTTC. Its protein is CASSPRTGADGYTF.

The chain recombines TRBV6-6 with TRBJ1-6, with a weak D call TRBD1 (6 bases). Germline-derived CDR1 and CDR2 are MNHNY and SVGAGI (reference sequence). CDR3 length: 14 residues. With 8 bases removed from V and 5 bases from J, the gap between germline ends came to 13 bases. The CDR3 is CASGGTTNNSPLHF. The CDR3, as DNA: TGTGCCAGCGGTGGGACAACTAATAATTCACCCCTCCACTTT.

This chain connects TRBV4-2 to TRBJ1-6, with no clear D. Trimming took off 3 bases at V and 2 bases at J, with 26 bases between the two ends. Germline values: CDR1 LGHNA, CDR2 YNFKEQ. The CDR3 has 21 residues. The CDR3 is CASSHAPTGSPSFPYNSPLHF. The CDR3 DNA follows: TGTGCCAGCAGCCATGCGCCAACCGGGTCACCTTCGTTCCCCTATAATTCACCCCTCCACTTT.

The V call is TRBV11-2, the J call TRBJ2-7, with 9 bases fitting TRBD1. Germline CDR1 and CDR2: SGHAT and FQNNGV. This CDR3 spans 14 amino acids. The J segment lost 4 bases and the V segment lost 3 bases, leaving 4 bases of the junction unmatched. Here the CDR3 DNA reads TGTGCCAGCAGCTTGGGACAGGGACTTTACGAGCAGTACTTC. Its translation: CASSLGQGLYEQYF.

This clone appeared a few times. CDR3 nucleotides: TGTGCCAGCAGCGGTAGCGGTTCCGGGGAGACCCAGTACTTC. It codes for CASSGSGSGETQYF. The chain carries TRBV9 and TRBJ2-5, with a tentative D call TRBD2 (6 bases). V lost 3 bases and J 5 bases, leaving 14 bases between the germline ends. CDR3 length equals 14 residues. Germline V gene sequence: CDR1 SGDLS, CDR2 YYNGEE.